This T cell receptor beta chain was captured by sequencing in a study of human T cells and chemical hapten exposure. Study conclusions and caveats: DPC sensitization did not alter TCRs above 1 in 1000 frequency. Alopecia in all donors means immunity may differ from healthy individuals.

Indicated time point: patch test 1, 2 weeks after DPC sensitization. Documented treatment: therapeutic diphenylcyclopropenone sensitization with weekly scalp DPC. Germline values: CDR1 SGHVS, CDR2 FQNEAQ. V was clipped by 4 bases and J by 5 bases, with 22 bases between them. The CDR3 is made up of 17 amino acids. A remark on this clonotype: Its antigen is as yet unknown.

TCRdb used MiXCR to reprocess the RACE reads, holding one entry per CDR3 protein. The data hold approximately 340,000 distinct CDR3 sequences, with about 7% observed a single time. This TCR was sampled from a woman aged 18-29 years with alopecia areata. Some clones in this sample may be carry-over from other donors' samples. This chain connects TRBV7-8 to TRBJ2-3; D may correspond to TRBD1 or TRBD2 (5 bases each). The sample consisted of whole blood, taken in connection with sensitization to the hapten diphenylcyclopropenone (DPC). The CDR3 loop reads CASSSPPGTVLGDTQYF. Written as DNA, the CDR3 is TGTGCCAGCAGCTCCCCCCCCGGGACGGTTCTGGGAGATACGCAGTATTTT.